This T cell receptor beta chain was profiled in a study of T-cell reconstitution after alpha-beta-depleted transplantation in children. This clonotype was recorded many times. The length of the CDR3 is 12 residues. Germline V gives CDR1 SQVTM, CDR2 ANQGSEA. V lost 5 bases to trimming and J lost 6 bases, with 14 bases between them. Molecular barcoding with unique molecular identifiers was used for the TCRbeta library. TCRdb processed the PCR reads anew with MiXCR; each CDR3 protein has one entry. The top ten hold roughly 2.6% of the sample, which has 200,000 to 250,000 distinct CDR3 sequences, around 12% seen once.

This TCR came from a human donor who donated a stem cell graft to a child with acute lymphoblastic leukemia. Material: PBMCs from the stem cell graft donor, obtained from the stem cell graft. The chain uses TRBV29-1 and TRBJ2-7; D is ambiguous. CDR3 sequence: CSVLTSQREQYF. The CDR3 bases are TGCAGCGTTCTGACATCTCAGCGCGAGCAGTACTTC.